The 23 T cell receptor beta chains given below trace back to one sample, sequenced in a study of blood T cell repertoires in COVID-19. Libraries were prepared by immunoSEQ multiplex PCR; TCRdb keeps only in-frame clonotypes and omits some of them. The data hold about 250,000 clones, with roughly 88% observed a single time. The material sequenced was peripheral blood. The source is a woman aged 25 to 39 with COVID-19, enrolled during active disease.

This clone was counted between two and nine times. This chain connects TRBV19 to TRBJ1-5; maybe TRBD1 (6 bases). Trimming left V 9 bases short and J 0 bases short, with 15 bases between. Germline lookup yields CDR1 LNHDA and CDR2 SQIVND (reference sequence). This CDR3 comprises 15 residues. The CDR3 region has the DNA TGTGCCAGCGACCAAGGACAGATTAGCAATCAGCCCCAGCATTTT. Its translation is CASDQGQISNQPQHF. The complete variable domain, with remaining parts taken from reference TRBV19 and TRBJ1-5, reads DGGITQSPKYLFRKEGQNVTLSCEQNLNHDAMYWYRQDPGQGLRLIYYSQIVNDFQKGDIAEGYSVSREKKESFPLTVTSAQKNPTAFYLCASDQGQISNQPQHFGDGTRLSIL.

V usage is TRBV9 and J usage is TRBJ2-3, with TRBD1 as a possible D gene (6 bases). CDR1 and CDR2 (germline): SGDLS, YYNGEE. V gave up 2 bases and J gave up 2 bases, with 15 bases separating them. The CDR3 is 16 residues long. The CDR3 DNA reads TGTGCCAGCAGCGTGAACCGGGACAAACCCACAGATACGCAGTATTTT. The encoded protein is CASSVNRDKPTDTQYF.

The chain combines TRBV11-2 with TRBJ2-1; maybe TRBD2 (5 bases). CDR3 length: 14 residues. V dropped 4 bases and J dropped 9 bases, with 16 bases sitting between them. Germline CDR1 is SGHAT and CDR2 is FQNNGV. CDR3 in DNA: TGTGCCAGCAGCTCCCGGACTCGCTTTGGTGAGCAGTTCTTC. Its translation: CASSSRTRFGEQFF.

CDR3 in amino acids: CASSARQGAGAFF. CDR3 DNA sequence: TGTGCCAGCAGCGCCCGACAGGGGGCGGGTGCTTTCTTT. V is TRBV7-9 and J is TRBJ1-1, with 10 nucleotides matching TRBD1. The germline CDR1 and CDR2 sequences are SEHNR and FQNEAQ (reference sequence). CDR3 size: 13 residues. V lost 5 bases, J lost 11 bases, and 8 bases stayed unmatched.

The CDR3 sequence is CASSPETTSGRWADTQYF. For the CDR3, the DNA is TGTGCCAGCAGCCCAGAGACGACTAGCGGCCGTTGGGCAGATACGCAGTATTTT. The chain employs TRBV21-1 and TRBJ2-3; the table's TRBD2 call for D was not verified on the DNA. TRBV21-1 is a pseudogene. This CDR3 spans 18 amino acids.

The chain links TRBV5-1 to TRBJ2-7, with a tentative D call TRBD1 (7 bases). The germline V gene encodes CDR1 SGHRS and CDR2 YFSETQ. The CDR3 loop spans 15 amino acids. Trimming removed 4 bases from V and 2 bases from J, with 16 bases in between. The CDR3 reads CASSPGDSRPYEQYV. CDR3 nucleotide sequence: TGCGCCAGCAGCCCGGGGGACAGCAGACCCTACGAGCAGTACGTC.

This clone was detected only a few times. The rearrangement links TRBV11-2 to TRBJ1-1; unclear D gene. Germline V gene data show CDR1 as SGHAT and CDR2 as FQNNGV. Trimming shortened V by 1 base and J by 2 bases, and 8 bases separated the two germline ends. The CDR3 extends over 14 amino acids. The CDR3 DNA is TGTGCCAGCAGCTTAGGAGGCGCTAACACTGAAGCTTTCTTT. It encodes CASSLGGANTEAFF.

This clone has a single count. V gene TRBV3-1 (or the pseudogene TRBV3-2) combines with J gene TRBJ1-2, with 8 bases matching TRBD1. Germline loops: CDR1 LGHDT, CDR2 YNNKEL (reference sequence). CDR3 length: 13 amino acids. Trimming removed 6 bases from V and 7 bases from J; junction bases left unmatched: 7. Written as DNA, the CDR3 is TGTGCCAGCAGAGCGACAGGGGCTCTTGGCTACACCTTC. Translated, it gives CASRATGALGYTF.

The sample holds one count of this clone. The chain is built from TRBV28 and TRBJ2-1, with 7 bases aligning to TRBD2. The CDR3 sequence is 14 residues long. Germline assignment: CDR1 MDHEN and CDR2 SYDVKM. V lost 6 bases to trimming and J lost 6 bases; unmatched junction nucleotides: 8. The CDR3 coding sequence is TGTGCCAGCAGGGATCGAGCGGGGCTCAATGAGCAGTTCTTC. Translating it yields CASRDRAGLNEQFF.

This clone was seen just once. The chain recombines TRBV24-1 with TRBJ2-5, with TRBD2 identical over 7 bases. Germline V gene data show CDR1 as KGHDR and CDR2 as SFDVKD. The CDR3 runs 14 residues. J gave up 5 bases and V 10 bases, and 12 bases lay outside the gene matches. As DNA, the CDR3 is TGTGCCACGGGACCTAGCGCCGGGGGGGAGACCCAGTACTTC. It yields the protein CATGPSAGGETQYF.

The chain couples TRBV7-2 to TRBJ2-7, with 8 bases lining up with TRBD2. This CDR3 comprises 15 residues. V shed 3 bases and J 4 bases; nucleotides not matched to a gene: 8. The germline V gene has CDR1 SGHTA and CDR2 FQGNSA. The DNA of the CDR3 is TGTGCCAGCAGCTTTCGCGCGGGAGGTGCTTACGAGCAGTACGTC. Encoded protein: CASSFRAGGAYEQYV.

V gene TRBV28 combines with J gene TRBJ2-7; 7 bases align to TRBD1. V gave up 7 bases and J gave up 6 bases; unmatched junction bases: 12. The CDR3 sequence is 14 residues long. Germline assignment: CDR1 MDHEN and CDR2 SYDVKM. DNA of the CDR3: TGTGCCAGCACACTCACAGGGGTTCGAGCCGAGCAGTACTTC. Protein product: CASTLTGVRAEQYF.

The V call is TRBV5-1, the J call TRBJ1-1; D is perhaps TRBD1 (6 bases). The V gene lost 7 bases and the J gene lost 9 bases, with 16 bases spanning the gap. In germline, CDR1 is SGHRS, CDR2 YFSETQ. The CDR3 length is 12 residues. In nucleotides, the CDR3 is TGCGCCAGCGCCCGGGACACAACTCAAGCTTTCTTT. Its protein product is CASARDTTQAFF. Supplemented by reference TRBV5-1 and TRBJ1-1, the full variable domain reads KAGVTQTPRYLIKTRGQQVTLSCSPISGHRSVSWYQQTPGQGLQFLFEYFSETQRNKGNFPGRFSGRQFSNSRSEMNVSTLELGDSALYLCASARDTTQAFFGQGTRLTVV.

V gene TRBV9 combines with J gene TRBJ1-3; tentative D call: TRBD1 (5 bases). The CDR3 covers 15 residues. Between the trimmed V and J ends, which lost 4 bases and 1 base, there was a span of 12 bases. Germline V gene sequence: CDR1 SGDLS, CDR2 YYNGEE. Here the CDR3 DNA reads TGTGCCAGCAGCCCCTCTCAGGGTTCTGGAAACACCATATATTTT. Amino acid sequence: CASSPSQGSGNTIYF.

This clone has only one observation. V usage is TRBV5-4 and J usage is TRBJ1-2; possibly TRBD1 for D (6 bases). The CDR3 has 14 residues. Trimming pared 4 bases from V and 0 bases from J, leaving 10 bases between. Germline V gene lookup returns CDR1 SGHNT and CDR2 YYREEE (reference sequence). The CDR3 loop is CASSHRVTNYGYTF. CDR3 coding DNA: TGTGCCAGCAGCCACAGGGTCACTAACTATGGCTACACCTTC.

This sequence joins TRBV4-1 and TRBJ1-2; D gene ambiguous. The CDR3 has 13 amino acids. CDR1 and CDR2 (germline): MGHRA, YSYEKL. V shed 2 bases and J shed 0 bases, with 4 bases lying between them. CDR3 DNA sequence: TGCGCCAGCAGCCAAAGAGCTAACTATGGCTACACCTTC. Amino acids: CASSQRANYGYTF.

The chain joins TRBV11-3 to TRBJ2-3, with 8 bases matching TRBD1. J was trimmed by 7 bases and V by 5 bases; bases with no gene match: 8. This CDR3 has 14 residues. CDR1 and CDR2 (germline): SGHNT, YENEEA. CDR3 region: CASSPQDRVYTQYF. CDR3 DNA: TGTGCCAGCAGCCCCCAGGACAGGGTTTATACGCAGTATTTT. The full variable domain, with the rest looked up from reference TRBV11-3 and TRBJ2-3, is EAGVVQSPRYKIIEKKQPVAFWCNPISGHNTLYWYLQNLGQGPELLIRYENEEAVDDSQLPKDRFSAERLKGVDSTLKIQPAELGDSAVYLCASSPQDRVYTQYFGPGTRLTVL.

The rearrangement links TRBV6-1 to TRBJ1-4, with no clear D. The V end lost 2 bases, the J end lost 2 bases, and 15 bases lay between the germline ends. The length of the CDR3 is 17 residues. Germline V CDR1 and CDR2: MNHNS, SASEGT. The CDR3 region has the DNA TGTGCCAGCAGTGAATTTCGGGGAATATCGACTAATGAAAAACTGTTTTTT. This gives the protein CASSEFRGISTNEKLFF.

This clone was seen more than once but under ten times. The chain has TRBV4-2 and TRBJ1-5, with TRBD1 matching over 9 bases. The CDR3 consists of 18 residues. After removal of 1 base from V and 0 bases from J, the junction contained 7 bases not matched to a gene. Germline assignment: CDR1 LGHNA and CDR2 YNFKEQ. CDR3 bases: TGTGCCAGCAGCCAAGTACAGGGGGCGGGCTTTAGCAATCAGCCCCAGCATTTT. This gives the protein CASSQVQGAGFSNQPQHF.

This chain joins TRBV7-8 and TRBJ2-7, with D unresolved. The CDR3 has 13 residues. Looked up from germline, CDR1 is SGHVS and CDR2 is FQNEAQ. With 0 bases removed from V and 2 bases from J, the gap between germline ends came to 5 bases. DNA for the CDR3: TGTGCCAGCAGCTTAGCGGCCGCCTACGAGCAGTACTTC. It yields the protein CASSLAAAYEQYF.

The chain's CDR3 is CASSGTGENQPQHF. As DNA, the CDR3 is TGTGCCAGCAGCGGGACAGGGGAAAATCAGCCCCAGCATTTT. The chain recombines TRBV7-2 with TRBJ1-5; TRBD1 agrees at 10 bases. The CDR3 runs to 14 residues. Trimming at V came to 5 bases and at J to 4 bases, leaving 2 bases not matched to a gene. Germline CDR1 and CDR2: SGHTA and FQGNSA.

J is TRBJ2-7 and V is TRBV28; D might be TRBD1 (5 bases). Germline CDR1 and CDR2: MDHEN and SYDVKM. CDR3 size: 13 residues. The germline V and J ends were trimmed by 4 bases and 5 bases, with 12 bases remaining between them. The CDR3 region has the DNA TGTGCCAGCAGTTCCCTGTGGGGCGACGAGCAGTACTTC. Its translation is CASSSLWGDEQYF.

This clone was seen once. This chain connects TRBV28 to TRBJ1-6; D is unclear. With 5 bases removed from V and 6 bases from J, the gap between germline ends came to 14 bases. The CDR3 totals 15 residues. Germline V gene sequence: CDR1 MDHEN, CDR2 SYDVKM. The CDR3 sequence is CASSPGGRRNSPLHF. In nucleotides, the CDR3 is TGTGCCAGCAGTCCCGGAGGGAGACGTAATTCACCCCTCCACTTT.